This is a list of T cell receptor beta chains from one sample in a study of healthy donors' naive CD4 and CD8 T cells. TCRdb used MiXCR to reprocess the reads, holding one entry per CDR3 protein. The sample includes approximately 200,000 distinct CDR3 sequences, around 74% of them seen just once. Sequenced material: naive CD4+ and CD8+ T cells sorted from blood, pooled from several donors. These receptors came from a pool of human donors in good health; the sample pools cells from several healthy donors. CDR3s leave out the opening cysteine and the closing phenylalanine or tryptophan. The order of the fields is CDR3 protein, J gene, clone size, V gene. The listing skips clone size in some rows; elsewhere it reads once, few, many or a size class.

CDR3: SASSRAHEQY
J: TRBJ2-7
size: -
V: TRBV20-1

CDR3: ASRVGSPLH
J: TRBJ1-6
size: -
V: TRBV6-1

CDR3: ASSETGTYNYGYT
J: TRBJ1-2
size: -
V: TRBV4-3

CDR3: ASSLGAGGWNSPLH
J: TRBJ1-6
size: -
V: TRBV6-5

CDR3: ASTLEGYNEQF
J: TRBJ2-1
size: -
V: TRBV2

CDR3: ASSIPGLVQYNEQF
J: TRBJ2-1
size: -
V: TRBV19

CDR3: ASGPSGRIPETQY
J: TRBJ2-5
size: once
V: TRBV6-5

CDR3: ATIRGTPDLQETQY
J: TRBJ2-5
size: -
V: TRBV15

CDR3: ASSIRTSGSRTDTQY
J: TRBJ2-3
size: -
V: TRBV19

CDR3: ASSREQGTWETQY
J: TRBJ2-5
size: -
V: TRBV11-2

CDR3: ATSDPRTGGNSYEQY
J: TRBJ2-7
size: -
V: TRBV24-1

CDR3: ASSPQWGGPQH
J: TRBJ1-5
size: -
V: TRBV5-1

CDR3: ASSPAQWYEQY
J: TRBJ2-7
size: -
V: TRBV18

CDR3: ASSLGSPGSGNTIY
J: TRBJ1-3
size: -
V: TRBV27

CDR3: ASSPGGGRDYNEQF
J: TRBJ2-1
size: -
V: TRBV5-4

CDR3: ATSLLRGHWRDEQY
J: TRBJ2-7
size: -
V: TRBV15

CDR3: ASSEGHLNTEAF
J: TRBJ1-1
size: few
V: TRBV19

CDR3: ASRDGATSGDTQY
J: TRBJ2-3
size: -
V: TRBV7-6

CDR3: ASSQEPGFQDTQY
J: TRBJ2-3
size: -
V: TRBV4-2